A single sample is the source of the 2 T cell receptor beta chains below, sequenced in a study of cytomegalovirus exposure and HLA in healthy donors (TCRdb year 2017). The protocol used for the library was the immunoSEQ multiplex PCR assay. The multiplex PCR relied on a mix of 60 forward primers for TCR Vbeta segments and 13 reverse primers for TCR Jbeta segments. TCRdb re-hosts the immuneACCESS table, in-frame sequences only. Its copies lack some clones; in the studies checked, an unresolved V gene accounts for under half of them, and the cause for the rest is not known. Recorded for this sample are about 190,000 clones; 85% to 90% of them occurred a single time. The ten largest clonotypes hold 1.3% of the sample. The sample taken for sequencing was PBMCs. All receptors come from a man aged 25 to 40 in good health and CMV-seronegative.

The chain uses TRBV19 and TRBJ2-7; D perhaps matches TRBD1 (6 bases). The CDR3 is 14 amino acids. The V end lost 3 bases, the J end lost 7 bases, and 16 bases lay between the germline ends. Germline CDR1 is LNHDA and CDR2 is SQIVND (reference sequence). DNA of the CDR3: TGTGCCAGTAGTATGTCGGGACACCGAAGGGAGCAGTACTTC. This translates into CASSMSGHRREQYF.

The chain recombines TRBV5-1 with TRBJ1-1; TRBD1 is a possible D gene (5 bases). Germline V gene sequence: CDR1 SGHRS, CDR2 YFSETQ. V lost 0 bases and J 4 bases, leaving 10 bases between the germline ends. There are 14 residues in the CDR3. The CDR3 sequence: CASSLVQGGTEAFF. CDR3 bases: TGCGCCAGCAGCTTGGTCCAGGGAGGCACTGAAGCTTTCTTT.